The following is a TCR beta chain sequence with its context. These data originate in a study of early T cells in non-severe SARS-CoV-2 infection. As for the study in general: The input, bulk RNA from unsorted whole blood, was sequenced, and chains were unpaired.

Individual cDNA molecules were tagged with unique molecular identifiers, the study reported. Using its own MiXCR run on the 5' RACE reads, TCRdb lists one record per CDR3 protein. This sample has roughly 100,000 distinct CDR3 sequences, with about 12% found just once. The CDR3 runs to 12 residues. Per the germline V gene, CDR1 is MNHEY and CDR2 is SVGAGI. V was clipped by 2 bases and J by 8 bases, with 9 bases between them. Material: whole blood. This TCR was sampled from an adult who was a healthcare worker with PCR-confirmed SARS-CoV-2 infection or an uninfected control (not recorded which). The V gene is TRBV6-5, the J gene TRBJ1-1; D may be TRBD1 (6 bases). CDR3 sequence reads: CASSYGQGEAFF. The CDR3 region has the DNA TGTGCCAGCAGTTACGGTCAGGGGGAAGCTTTCTTT.